Below, one T cell receptor (beta chain) is given with its context. This sample stems from a study of PD-L1 blockade in urothelial cancer. The data were produced by immunoSEQ multiplex PCR, yet TCRdb's version contains in-frame clones alone and is incomplete. The sample has about 82,000 clones; about 80% are singletons. The V and J ends lost 0 bases and 4 bases, in that order; junction bases with no gene match: 4. This CDR3 has 16 amino acids. The germline V gene encodes CDR1 PRHDT and CDR2 FYEKMQ (reference sequence). The material was PBMCs, obtained around atezolizumab (anti-PD-L1) treatment. This sequence originates from a man between 70 and 80 years old with urothelial cancer. J is TRBJ1-3 and V is TRBV13; 9 nucleotides agree with TRBD1. The CDR3 region has the DNA TGTGCCAGCAGCTTAGGCCTCGGGACAGGGGGAAACACCATATATTTT. Protein sequence: CASSLGLGTGGNTIYF.